This passage covers 20 T cell receptor beta chains from one sample sequenced in a study of blood T cell repertoires in COVID-19. Produced via immunoSEQ multiplex PCR; TCRdb's table is partial and in-frame only. The profile shows about 280,000 clones, under 90% of them singletons. The sequenced sample was peripheral blood. The receptors shown here come from a woman between 25 and 40 years old with COVID-19, enrolled during active disease.

CDR3 DNA: TGTGCCAGCCCCCCAGATAATCACAATGAGCAGTTCTTC. Residues: CASPPDNHNEQFF. J is TRBJ2-1 and V is TRBV2; the D is unclear. The CDR3 sequence is 13 residues long. V lost 8 bases and J 5 bases, leaving 13 bases between the germline ends. Germline CDR1 is SNHLY and CDR2 is FYNNEI.

The chain joins TRBV7-9 to TRBJ1-5, with unresolved D. CDR1 SEHNR and CDR2 FQNEAQ come from the germline V gene (reference sequence). V was trimmed by 1 base and J by 4 bases, leaving 2 bases between them. The CDR3 runs 12 residues. The CDR3 here is CASSLVNQPQHF. The CDR3 DNA sequence: TGTGCCAGCAGCTTAGTAAATCAGCCCCAGCATTTT.

This clone was seen once. The V and J genes are TRBV7-9 and TRBJ2-7, with 7 bases that match TRBD1. The V gene end was trimmed by 3 bases and the J gene end by 3 bases; junction bases not matched to a gene: 14. In germline, CDR1 is SEHNR, CDR2 FQNEAQ (reference sequence). CDR3 length: 17 amino acids. For the CDR3, the DNA is TGTGCCAGCAGCTTTGGACAGGTGATTGAGGCATTCTACGAGCAGTACTTC. Protein sequence: CASSFGQVIEAFYEQYF. Variable domain in full (rest from reference TRBV7-9 and TRBJ2-7): DTGVSQNPRHKITKRGQNVTFRCDPISEHNRLYWYRQTLGQGPEFLTYFQNEAQLEKSRLLSDRFSAERPKGSFSTLEIQRTEQGDSAMYLCASSFGQVIEAFYEQYFGPGTRLTVT.

V usage is TRBV7-9 and J usage is TRBJ2-1; TRBD1 might be the D (6 bases). Trimming removed 1 base at V and 5 bases at J, with 12 bases between. The CDR3 runs 15 residues. The germline V gene encodes CDR1 SEHNR and CDR2 FQNEAQ (reference sequence). As DNA, the CDR3 is TGTGCCAGCAGCTTAGGGGGGCTGACAGACAATGAGCAGTTCTTC. Translating it yields CASSLGGLTDNEQFF.

J is TRBJ2-1 and V is TRBV10-3, with a possible D match to TRBD1 (5 bases). Germline CDR1 ENHRY, CDR2 SYGVKD. Trimming stripped 0 bases from V and 7 bases from J, with 16 bases between. CDR3 size: 16 residues. The CDR3 is CAISESLQGIDNEQFF. The CDR3 DNA is TGTGCCATCAGTGAGTCACTGCAGGGAATCGATAATGAGCAGTTCTTC.

The gene calls are TRBV19 and TRBJ1-4, with D maybe TRBD1 (6 bases). Trimming removed 6 bases from V and 10 bases from J, with 15 bases in between. The CDR3 contains 13 residues. CDR1 is LNHDA, CDR2 SQIVND, per germline (reference sequence). CDR3 residues: CASSPGGRGKLFF. CDR3 coding DNA: TGTGCCAGTAGCCCCGGGGGGCGGGGAAAACTGTTTTTT.

The chain recombines TRBV2 with TRBJ2-5; 7 nucleotides align to TRBD2. The CDR3 consists of 15 residues. The junction had 7 bases not matched to a gene; V was cut back by 5 bases and J by 1 base. Germline CDR1 reads SNHLY; CDR2 reads FYNNEI. CDR3 loop: CASSPSTGGQETQYF. CDR3 nucleotide sequence: TGTGCCAGCAGTCCATCCACGGGAGGCCAAGAGACCCAGTACTTC. The full variable domain, in which reference TRBV2 and TRBJ2-5 provide the parts outside the CDR3, is EPEVTQTPSHQVTQMGQEVILRCVPISNHLYFYWYRQILGQKVEFLVSFYNNEISEKSEIFDDQFSVERPDGSNFTLKIRSTKLEDSAMYFCASSPSTGGQETQYFGPGTRLLVL.

The chain employs TRBV16 and TRBJ1-5; D gene ambiguous. This CDR3 has 14 residues. Germline V lookup: CDR1 KGHSY, CDR2 FQNENV. V shed 4 bases and J shed 2 bases, with 9 bases lying between them. CDR3 coding DNA: TGTGCCAGCAGCCTCCTCGTCGGCAATCAGCCCCAGCATTTT. This gives the protein CASSLLVGNQPQHF.

The chain employs TRBV29-1 and TRBJ1-2; D is unclear. Trimming cost V 4 bases and J 0 bases, with 9 bases left between them. The CDR3 runs to 13 residues. Germline V CDR1 and CDR2: SQVTM, ANQGSEA. In DNA, the CDR3 is TGCAGCGTTGGAGGCAGAGCTAACTATGGCTACACCTTC. This codes for CSVGGRANYGYTF.

The chain is built from TRBV12-3 or TRBV12-4 and TRBJ1-2; maybe TRBD1 (5 bases). V lost 6 bases to trimming and J lost 6 bases, with 14 bases between them. This CDR3 is built from 13 residues. The CDR3 DNA is TGTGCCAGCAGGGGACTCCCGGAAAATGGCTACACCTTC. It is translated as CASRGLPENGYTF.

This chain connects TRBV29-1 to TRBJ1-1; D is unclear. The CDR3 has 12 amino acids. Germline CDR1 SQVTM, CDR2 ANQGSEA. The germline V and J ends were trimmed by 6 bases and 4 bases, with 12 bases remaining between them. CDR3 amino acids: CSVRGSGTEAFF. The CDR3 nucleotides read TGCAGCGTCCGTGGCTCGGGCACTGAAGCTTTCTTT.

This clone has a single count. This rearrangement joins TRBV14 to TRBJ1-1; 7 bases align to TRBD1. Trimming removed 4 bases from V and 1 base from J; junction bases left unmatched: 6. CDR1 is SGHDN and CDR2 is FVKESK in the germline V gene. This CDR3 is 15 amino acids long. CDR3 loop: CASSPRAGGNTEAFF. Written as DNA, the CDR3 is TGTGCCAGCAGCCCCAGGGCAGGGGGGAACACTGAAGCTTTCTTT. Variable domain in full (rest from reference TRBV14 and TRBJ1-1): EAGVTQFPSHSVIEKGQTVTLRCDPISGHDNLYWYRRVMGKEIKFLLHFVKESKQDESGMPNNRFLAERTGGTYSTLKVQPAELEDSGVYFCASSPRAGGNTEAFFGQGTRLTVV.

V usage is TRBV7-9 and J usage is TRBJ2-1; 8 bases match TRBD2. Losses at the gene ends were 2 bases for V and 5 bases for J; bases not matched to a gene: 8. This CDR3 is built from 16 residues. The germline V gene has CDR1 SEHNR and CDR2 FQNEAQ (reference sequence). In DNA, the CDR3 is TGTGCCAGCAGCTTATTGTCGGGGGGGCCCAACAATGAGCAGTTCTTC. Residues: CASSLLSGGPNNEQFF.

V usage is TRBV18 and J usage is TRBJ2-5; 7 bases fit TRBD1. The trim removed 2 bases at V and 3 bases at J, leaving 3 bases unmatched. CDR3 length: 14 amino acids. Germline CDR1 reads KGHSH; CDR2 reads LQKENI. In DNA, the CDR3 is TGTGCCAGCTCACCAGGACAGGAGAAAGAGACCCAGTACTTC. This sequence encodes CASSPGQEKETQYF.

The chain combines TRBV6-5 with TRBJ2-1; D is unclear. The germline CDR1 and CDR2 sequences are MNHEY and SVGAGI. CDR3 length: 13 residues. V lost 2 bases and J lost 1, with 3 bases in between. In DNA, the CDR3 is TGTGCCAGCAGTTACCCGTCCTACAATGAGCAGTTCTTC. This translates into CASSYPSYNEQFF.

The sample holds one count of this clone. The CDR3 DNA follows: TGCGCCAGCAGCCCAGGGGGCCCAGATACGCAGTATTTT. It specifies CASSPGGPDTQYF. This rearrangement joins TRBV5-1 to TRBJ2-3; 8 bases match TRBD1. Trimming took 4 bases from V and 4 from J; bases not matched to a gene: 2. CDR3 length equals 13 residues. Germline CDR1 reads SGHRS; CDR2 reads YFSETQ.

The V and J genes are TRBV29-1 and TRBJ1-4, with D possibly being TRBD1 (5 bases). This CDR3 contains 15 residues. Germline CDR1 and CDR2: SQVTM and ANQGSEA. Trimming took off 0 bases at V and 12 bases at J, with 20 bases between the two ends. In DNA form, the CDR3 reads TGCAGCGTTGAAGAGGGGGAACTCGGAGGGACGCAACTGTTTTTT. Translation gives CSVEEGELGGTQLFF. Full variable domain (missing parts from reference TRBV29-1 and TRBJ1-4): SAVISQKPSRDICQRGTSLTIQCQVDSQVTMMFWYRQQPGQSLTLIATANQGSEATYESGFVIDKFPISRPNLTFSTLTVSNMSPEDSSIYLCSVEEGELGGTQLFFGSGTQLSVL.

Many counts were recorded for this clone. Other nucleotide sequences from this sample produce the same CDR3. The V and J genes are TRBV6-6 and TRBJ2-2; the D is unclear. V lost 5 bases and J lost 6, with 4 bases in between. Germline CDR1 is MNHNY and CDR2 is SVGAGI (reference sequence). The length of the CDR3 is 11 residues. The CDR3 sequence is CASSPSGELFF. CDR3 sequence (DNA): TGTGCCAGCAGTCCTTCCGGGGAGCTGTTTTTT.

This rearrangement joins TRBV6-5 to TRBJ1-5, with 7 positions matching TRBD1. The CDR3 loop spans 14 amino acids. The junction had 5 bases not matched to a gene; V was cut back by 6 bases and J by 3 bases. Looked up from germline, CDR1 is MNHEY and CDR2 is SVGAGI. Written as DNA, the CDR3 is TGTGCCAGCAGAGAGACAGGGTTCAATCAGCCCCAGCATTTT. Translating it yields CASRETGFNQPQHF.

The V gene is TRBV19, the J gene TRBJ2-7; a possible D gene is TRBD2 (6 bases). The germline V gene has CDR1 LNHDA and CDR2 SQIVND (reference sequence). The CDR3 length is 15 residues. The ends were cut back, 5 bases at V and 3 bases at J, with 17 bases in the middle. The CDR3 reads CASSLRLGAGYEQYF. CDR3 DNA: TGTGCCAGTAGTCTAAGGCTGGGAGCGGGCTACGAGCAGTACTTC. Variable domain in full (rest from reference TRBV19 and TRBJ2-7): DGGITQSPKYLFRKEGQNVTLSCEQNLNHDAMYWYRQDPGQGLRLIYYSQIVNDFQKGDIAEGYSVSREKKESFPLTVTSAQKNPTAFYLCASSLRLGAGYEQYFGPGTRLTVT.